The 31 T cell receptor beta chains in this list originate from one sample, sequenced in a study of T cells in Graves' hyperthyroidism and ophthalmopathy. There were TCR beta CDR3 regions amplified from RNA transcripts. First-round RT-PCR targeting the TCR CDR3 was performed with the HTBI primer set. From the multiplex PCR reads, TCRdb called clonotypes with MiXCR, one entry per CDR3 protein. The table has fewer than 600,000 distinct CDR3 sequences, about 15% seen once. Sequencing used blood. Every receptor here comes from a young woman with Graves' hyperthyroidism.

The sample holds many counts of this clonotype. The V and J genes are TRBV4-2 and TRBJ2-1, with D unresolved. The CDR3 length is 15 residues. Germline assignment: CDR1 LGHNA and CDR2 YNFKEQ. Trimming stripped 1 base from V and 4 bases from J, with 11 bases between. In nucleotides, the CDR3 is TGTGCCAGCAGCCAAGGAGGAGCCCCTTACAATGAGCAGTTCTTC. Translation gives CASSQGGAPYNEQFF.

This clonotype was counted ten times or more. J is TRBJ2-7 and V is TRBV6-1; the D is unclear. The V end was cut by 1 base, the J end by 2 bases, with 3 bases between. The CDR3 runs to 12 residues. CDR1 and CDR2 (germline): MNHNS, SASEGT. This CDR3 is CASSEDTYEQYV. The DNA for the CDR3 is TGTGCCAGCAGTGAAGATACCTACGAGCAGTACGTC.

This clonotype has a handful of counts. This chain uses TRBV19 with TRBJ1-1, with unresolved D. The V gene lost 7 bases and the J gene lost 1 base, with 16 bases spanning the gap. Germline assignment: CDR1 LNHDA and CDR2 SQIVND (reference sequence). CDR3 size: 15 residues. CDR3 in amino acids: CASTKIGRSNTEAFF. Written as DNA, the CDR3 is TGTGCCAGTACCAAGATTGGGAGATCGAACACTGAAGCTTTCTTT.

This clonotype was counted a few times. The genes are TRBV30 and TRBJ1-4; 11 nucleotides agree with TRBD1. V shed 2 bases and J 6 bases; nucleotides not matched to a gene: 8. From germline, CDR1 is GTSNPN and CDR2 SVGIG (reference sequence). The CDR3 sequence is 16 residues long. For the CDR3, the DNA is TGTGCCTGGAGTATTGGACAGGGGGCATCTGATGAAAAACTGTTTTTT. This translates into CAWSIGQGASDEKLFF. Using reference TRBV30 and TRBJ1-4 for the parts outside the CDR3, the full variable domain is SQTIHQWPATLVQPVGSPLSLECTVEGTSNPNLYWYRQAAGRGLQLLFYSVGIGQISSEVPQNLSASRPQDRQFILSSKKLLLSDSGFYLCAWSIGQGASDEKLFFGSGTQLSVL.

The rearrangement links TRBV19 to TRBJ1-5; 9 nucleotides line up with TRBD1. V gave up 8 bases and J gave up 5 bases; unmatched junction bases: 19. The CDR3 is made up of 18 amino acids. Germline loops: CDR1 LNHDA, CDR2 SQIVND (reference sequence). CDR3 sequence reads: CASHLTGTGRGLYQPQHF. CDR3 coding DNA: TGTGCCAGTCATCTTACGGGGACAGGGCGAGGTTTATATCAGCCCCAGCATTTT.

In its sample, this clonotype was seen many times. The chain links TRBV27 to TRBJ2-3; 8 bases map to TRBD2. Germline V lookup: CDR1 MNHEY, CDR2 SMNVEV (reference sequence). This CDR3 is built from 18 residues. Trimming removed 5 bases from V and 2 bases from J; junction bases left unmatched: 15. The CDR3 nucleotides read TGTGCCAGCAGTCCATATCATAATAGCGGGGCTTACACAGATACGCAGTATTTT. Translated, it gives CASSPYHNSGAYTDTQYF.

Note on this clonotype: This clone may be a read error of a much larger clone one base away. V is TRBV2 and J is TRBJ2-5; 8 nucleotides agree with TRBD1. The CDR3 is made up of 15 amino acids. V was pared by 6 bases and J by 4 bases, with 10 bases of the junction left unmatched. Germline CDR1 is SNHLY and CDR2 is FYNNEI. This CDR3 is CASRATGVGRETQYF. The CDR3 DNA reads as TGTGCCAGCAGGGCGACAGGGGTAGGAAGAGAGACCCAGTACTTC.

This clonotype has a handful of counts. The chain joins TRBV19 to TRBJ2-7; 8 nucleotides align to TRBD1. Trimming at V came to 1 base and at J to 5 bases, leaving 1 base not matched to a gene. The germline V gene encodes CDR1 LNHDA and CDR2 SQIVND (reference sequence). The CDR3 extends over 13 amino acids. CDR3 region: CASSIAGGNEQYF. CDR3 bases: TGTGCCAGTAGTATAGCAGGGGGCAACGAGCAGTACTTC. Combining the CDR3 with reference TRBV19 and TRBJ2-7 gives the whole variable domain DGGITQSPKYLFRKEGQNVTLSCEQNLNHDAMYWYRQDPGQGLRLIYYSQIVNDFQKGDIAEGYSVSREKKESFPLTVTSAQKNPTAFYLCASSIAGGNEQYFGPGTRLTVT.

This clonotype has a count of ten or more. The rearrangement links TRBV29-1 to TRBJ1-2, with 7 nucleotides matching TRBD1. CDR3 length: 15 amino acids. The junction had 9 bases not matched to a gene; V was cut back by 1 base and J by 4 bases. The germline V gene has CDR1 SQVTM and CDR2 ANQGSEA. In nucleotides, the CDR3 is TGCAGCGTTGAAGGCGGCTCCGGGACAGCCTATGGCTACACCTTC. This codes for CSVEGGSGTAYGYTF.

The chain carries TRBV24-1 and TRBJ2-2; the D is unclear. There are 13 residues in the CDR3. V was trimmed by 0 bases and J by 14 bases, leaving 12 bases between them. Germline assignment: CDR1 KGHDR and CDR2 SFDVKD. In DNA form, the CDR3 reads TGTGCCACCAGTGATTTGAACAGCCGGCGACTGTTTTTT. Translating gives CATSDLNSRRLFF.

This clonotype was observed a single time. The chain is built from TRBV11-2 and TRBJ1-1; no firm D call. The ends were cut back, 5 bases at V and 4 bases at J, with 14 bases in the middle. There are 14 residues in the CDR3. CDR1 and CDR2 from the germline V gene are SGHAT and FQNNGV. The CDR3 is CASSLETASTEAFF. The DNA of the CDR3 is TGTGCCAGCAGCCTGGAGACCGCGAGCACTGAAGCTTTCTTT. Based on the CDR3 plus reference TRBV11-2 and TRBJ1-1, the full variable domain is EAGVAQSPRYKIIEKRQSVAFWCNPISGHATLYWYQQILGQGPKLLIQFQNNGVVDDSQLPKDRFSAERLKGVDSTLKIQPAKLEDSAVYLCASSLETASTEAFFGQGTRLTVV.

This clonotype was detected ten times or more. The J gene is TRBJ2-1, the V gene TRBV20-1; perhaps D is TRBD1 or TRBD2 (5 bases each). The germline CDR1 and CDR2 sequences are DFQATT and SNEGSKA (reference sequence). Trimming left V 0 bases short and J 8 bases short, with 17 bases between. This CDR3 comprises 15 residues. For the CDR3, the DNA is TGCAGTGCTAGAGATTGGGACCCCAGGATGGATGAGCAGTTCTTC. This sequence encodes CSARDWDPRMDEQFF.

The J gene is TRBJ1-1, the V gene TRBV4-1; D remains ambiguous. CDR1 is MGHRA, CDR2 YSYEKL, per germline. V lost 1 base to trimming and J lost 1 base, with 7 bases between them. The CDR3 sequence is 14 residues long. Here the CDR3 reads CASSQAAGNTEAFF. In DNA, the CDR3 is TGCGCCAGCAGCCAAGCAGCCGGGAACACTGAAGCTTTCTTT.

This clonotype was detected many times. The V and J genes are TRBV7-9 and TRBJ2-1; 7 bases line up with TRBD2. V lost 5 bases and J lost 8; bases outside the gene matches: 12. This CDR3 is 15 amino acids long. Germline V lookup: CDR1 SEHNR, CDR2 FQNEAQ (reference sequence). The CDR3 protein is CASSHREAPWYEQFF. The CDR3 nucleotides read TGTGCCAGCAGCCATCGGGAGGCCCCCTGGTATGAGCAGTTCTTC.

This sequence joins TRBV20-1 and TRBJ2-2; 9 nucleotides align to TRBD2. The CDR3 consists of 14 residues. Germline CDR1 is DFQATT and CDR2 is SNEGSKA (reference sequence). V dropped 2 bases and J dropped 10; count of bases not matched to a gene: 8. For the CDR3, the DNA is TGCAGTGCTAGACTAGCGGGATTTTACTCGGAGCTGTTTTTT. The encoded protein is CSARLAGFYSELFF.

This rearrangement joins TRBV12-3 or TRBV12-4 to TRBJ2-3, with TRBD2 matching 16 bases. CDR3 length equals 16 residues. V shed 6 bases and J 7 bases; nucleotides not matched to a gene: 7. CDR3 coding DNA: TGTGCCAGCAGCCCCGGGACTAGCGGGAGGGCCTATACGCAGTATTTT. Amino acid sequence: CASSPGTSGRAYTQYF.

This clonotype was observed many times. The chain uses TRBV6-1 and TRBJ2-7; D is unclear. V was clipped by 7 bases and J by 4 bases, with 11 bases between them. The CDR3 extends over 12 amino acids. The germline gives CDR1 MNHNS, CDR2 SASEGT. CDR3 bases: TGTGCCAGCAAAGGGTTGGGGTACGAGCAGTACGTC. Translated, it gives CASKGLGYEQYV.

This clonotype was seen more than once but under ten times. This chain uses TRBV5-1 with TRBJ1-6; TRBD1 matches 9 bases. Germline V gives CDR1 SGHRS, CDR2 YFSETQ. CDR3 length: 16 residues. The junction had 1 base not matched to a gene; V was cut back by 3 bases and J by 0 bases. DNA for the CDR3: TGCGCCAGCAGCTGGGACAGGGACTCCTATAATTCACCCCTCCACTTT. Encoded protein: CASSWDRDSYNSPLHF.

This clonotype showed up many times. The rearrangement uses TRBV6-2 or TRBV6-3 and TRBJ2-2; 7 bases are shared with TRBD2. J gave up 6 bases and V 7 bases, and 8 bases lay outside the gene matches. This CDR3 has 14 amino acids. Per the germline V gene, CDR1 is MNHEY and CDR2 is SVGEGT. CDR3 in DNA: TGTGCCAGCATCGCGGGAGTTACCTCCGGGGAGCTGTTTTTT. It translates to CASIAGVTSGELFF.

This clonotype was detected only a few times. The genes are TRBV14 and TRBJ1-2; the D gene is possibly TRBD1 (5 bases). CDR3 length: 14 amino acids. The germline gives CDR1 SGHDN, CDR2 FVKESK. Trimming left V 1 base short and J 4 bases short, with 10 bases between. CDR3 sequence: CASSQVLGPYGYTF. As DNA, the CDR3 is TGTGCCAGCAGCCAAGTCTTGGGACCCTATGGCTACACCTTC.

In its sample, this clonotype was seen many times. The chain joins TRBV2 to TRBJ2-1, with a tentative D call TRBD2 (6 bases). The CDR3 runs to 12 residues. From germline, CDR1 is SNHLY and CDR2 FYNNEI. Trimming took off 8 bases at V and 7 bases at J, with 12 bases between the two ends. DNA for the CDR3: TGTGCCAGCCTCGGGAGATTTAATGAGCAGTTCTTC. Protein: CASLGRFNEQFF.

There are many counts of this clonotype. The chain carries TRBV5-1 and TRBJ2-2, with D perhaps matching TRBD1 (6 bases). The CDR3 runs to 16 residues. V was cut by 0 bases and J by 1 base, with 10 bases left in between. Germline loops: CDR1 SGHRS, CDR2 YFSETQ. The CDR3 sequence: CASSLGDRWNTGELFF. The CDR3 bases are TGCGCCAGCAGCTTGGGAGACAGGTGGAACACCGGGGAGCTGTTTTTT.

The sample holds many counts of this clonotype. The gene calls are TRBV12-3 or TRBV12-4 and TRBJ2-5; 7 nucleotides align to TRBD1. The CDR3 loop spans 14 amino acids. The ends lost 4 bases at V and 2 bases at J; junction bases unmatched: 4. In DNA, the CDR3 is TGTGCCAGCAGTTCAAGACAGGGACAAGAGACCCAGTACTTC. Its protein is CASSSRQGQETQYF.

This clonotype has at least ten counts. The chain uses TRBV10-3 and TRBJ2-3, with a tentative D call TRBD2 (6 bases). The V gene lost 0 bases and the J gene lost 2 bases, with 18 bases spanning the gap. Germline CDR1 is ENHRY and CDR2 is SYGVKD. CDR3 length: 18 residues. The CDR3 sequence: CAISESFPSGDLTDTQYF. In nucleotides, the CDR3 is TGTGCCATCAGTGAGTCGTTTCCCTCGGGAGACCTCACAGATACGCAGTATTTT.

This clonotype was counted a few times. Sequence at one end of the junction differs from germline and may be a read error. V is TRBV5-1 and J is TRBJ1-1; weak D call: TRBD1 (6 bases). Per germline, CDR1 SGHRS and CDR2 YFSETQ. CDR3 length equals 18 residues. The DNA of the CDR3 is TGCGCCAGCAGCTTGCCCGAGGGGGGGCTAGAAGGGGACACTGAAGCTCTCTTT. It codes for CASSLPEGGLEGDTEALF.

The V gene is TRBV20-1, the J gene TRBJ2-3; 7 bases align to TRBD2. Germline values: CDR1 DFQATT, CDR2 SNEGSKA (reference sequence). This CDR3 region has 14 residues. Trimming removed 0 bases from V and 3 bases from J; junction bases left unmatched: 3. CDR3: CSARERGRTDTQYF. Written as DNA, the CDR3 is TGCAGTGCTAGAGAGCGGGGGAGAACAGATACGCAGTATTTT.

This clonotype has ten or more counts. The gene calls are TRBV12-3 or TRBV12-4 and TRBJ1-1; 7 bases are a match to TRBD1. The CDR3 sequence is 17 residues long. V shed 7 bases, J shed 2 bases, and the junction held 16 bases outside the gene matches. CDR3 amino acids: CASTLLLSTGVNTEAFF. Here the CDR3 DNA reads TGTGCCAGCACCCTTTTGCTCTCCACAGGGGTAAACACTGAAGCTTTCTTT.

This clonotype has more than one count but fewer than ten. The chain has TRBV29-1 and TRBJ1-5; no clear D gene. Germline assignment: CDR1 SQVTM and CDR2 ANQGSEA. V lost 4 bases and J lost 0, with 10 bases in between. The length of the CDR3 is 14 residues. The CDR3 coding sequence is TGCAGCGTTGCCCAGTCACATAGCAATCAGCCCCAGCATTTT. This gives the protein CSVAQSHSNQPQHF.

This clonotype was seen repeatedly, ten times or more. This sequence joins TRBV24-1 and TRBJ2-2; 13 bases align to TRBD2. After removal of 2 bases from V and 4 bases from J, the junction contained 21 bases not matched to a gene. The CDR3 loop spans 23 amino acids. In germline, CDR1 is KGHDR, CDR2 SFDVKD. The chain's CDR3 is CATSDSNRGLAGEVSWPTGELFF. CDR3 coding DNA: TGTGCCACCAGTGATTCCAATCGAGGACTAGCGGGAGAGGTCTCTTGGCCCACCGGGGAGCTGTTTTTT.

J is TRBJ1-2 and V is TRBV6-5, with 9 bases aligning to TRBD1. The CDR3 is 15 amino acids. V shed 0 bases and J 8 bases; nucleotides not matched to a gene: 7. Germline-derived CDR1 and CDR2 are MNHEY and SVGAGI. The chain's CDR3 is CASSYSRTGVGGYTF. The CDR3 DNA reads as TGTGCCAGCAGTTACTCTCGGACAGGGGTCGGAGGCTACACCTTC.

This clonotype was observed a few times. The V gene is TRBV24-1, the J gene TRBJ2-1, with a weak D call TRBD1 (5 bases). V was shortened by 6 bases and J by 3 bases, with 8 bases between the two germline ends. The length of the CDR3 is 13 residues. Germline V gene data show CDR1 as KGHDR and CDR2 as SFDVKD. The CDR3 coding sequence is TGTGCCACCAGTCTAGACAGCTACAATGAGCAGTTCTTC. The encoded protein is CATSLDSYNEQFF.